One sample yielded the 21 T cell receptor beta chains listed below, sequenced in a study of cytomegalovirus exposure and HLA in healthy donors. PCR amplification relied on 60 Vbeta primers (plus 13 Jbeta primers). This table comes from immunoSEQ multiplex PCR, and its TCRdb copy is limited to in-frame clones, with some not included. The data contain about 140,000 clones, approximately 73% of them seen just once; the ten biggest clones take up 13% to 15%. Sequencing used PBMCs. Receptors originate from a human donor in good health.

There are a few counts of this clone. The J gene is TRBJ1-2, the V gene TRBV6-5; TRBD1 agrees at 9 bases. With 6 bases clipped from V and 14 bases from J, the junction kept 10 bases outside the gene matches. Germline loops: CDR1 MNHEY, CDR2 SVGAGI. The CDR3 contains 12 residues. CDR3 DNA: TGTGCCAGCAGAGAGCGGGACAGGGTCCAAACCTTC. Amino acid sequence: CASRERDRVQTF.

The chain has TRBV6-4 and TRBJ2-3, with 9 bases matching TRBD2. This CDR3 comprises 14 residues. Germline CDR1 reads MRHNA; CDR2 reads SNTAGT. Unmatched junction bases numbered 7, after V lost 6 bases and J lost 6 bases. The CDR3 DNA sequence: TGTGCCAGCAGGCCCAGGACTAGCGCCGATACGCAGTATTTT. Its translation is CASRPRTSADTQYF.

The rearrangement joins TRBV5-1 to TRBJ2-7, with D possibly TRBD2 on 5 matching bases. Germline V gene sequence: CDR1 SGHRS, CDR2 YFSETQ. This CDR3 has 14 residues. V was clipped by 4 bases and J by 2 bases, with 13 bases between them. CDR3 sequence (DNA): TGCGCCAGCAGCCAGGAGGACGGACCCTACGAGCAGTACTTC. Its translation is CASSQEDGPYEQYF.

This clone was counted between two and nine times. The genes are TRBV13 and TRBJ2-7; 13 bases align to TRBD2. Germline V lookup: CDR1 PRHDT, CDR2 FYEKMQ (reference sequence). The J segment lost 9 bases and the V segment lost 5 bases, leaving 13 bases of the junction unmatched. This CDR3 region has 16 residues. CDR3 protein: CASSIRTSGGPSVQYF. CDR3 DNA: TGTGCCAGCAGCATCCGGACTAGCGGGGGACCTTCGGTGCAGTACTTC.

J is TRBJ1-1 and V is TRBV13; 8 nucleotides line up with TRBD1. Germline loops: CDR1 PRHDT, CDR2 FYEKMQ (reference sequence). After removal of 8 bases from V and 1 base from J, the junction contained 3 bases not matched to a gene. The CDR3 runs to 13 residues. For the CDR3, the DNA is TGTGCCAGCCTGGGACAGGAGAACACTGAAGCTTTCTTT. Amino acid sequence: CASLGQENTEAFF.

The rearrangement uses TRBV7-9 and TRBJ2-5; D is possibly TRBD1 (5 bases). The CDR3 sequence is 14 residues long. Germline CDR1 and CDR2: SEHNR and FQNEAQ (reference sequence). V gave up 7 bases and J gave up 5 bases, with 17 bases separating them. The CDR3 sequence is CASTPWGVIETQYF. The CDR3 bases are TGTGCCAGCACCCCCTGGGGCGTGATCGAGACCCAGTACTTC.

V usage is TRBV13 and J usage is TRBJ2-1; D uncertain. The CDR3 contains 12 residues. The V gene's germline CDR1 is PRHDT and CDR2 FYEKMQ (reference sequence). Trimming took off 3 bases at V and 6 bases at J, with 6 bases between the two ends. The DNA of the CDR3 is TGTGCCAGCAGCTTTTCAGGCAATGAGCAGTTCTTC. Its protein product is CASSFSGNEQFF. The full variable domain, its missing parts supplied by reference TRBV13 and TRBJ2-1, is AAGVIQSPRHLIKEKRETATLKCYPIPRHDTVYWYQQGPGQDPQFLISFYEKMQSDKGSIPDRFSAQQFSDYHSELNMSSLELGDSALYFCASSFSGNEQFFGPGTRLTVL.

The V gene is TRBV29-1, the J gene TRBJ2-5; 8 bases fit TRBD1. Germline-derived CDR1 and CDR2 are SQVTM and ANQGSEA. J gave up 0 bases and V 7 bases, and 4 bases lay outside the gene matches. There are 13 residues in the CDR3. The CDR3 DNA sequence: TGCAGCGGCCGACAGGGGAACCAAGAGACCCAGTACTTC. Protein sequence: CSGRQGNQETQYF.

The rearrangement joins TRBV19 to TRBJ1-4, with D uncertain. The V end was cut by 5 bases, the J end by 8 bases, with 6 bases between. In germline, CDR1 is LNHDA, CDR2 SQIVND (reference sequence). The CDR3 length is 11 residues. CDR3 loop: CASSLGEKLFF. The CDR3 DNA is TGTGCCAGTAGTCTCGGGGAAAAACTGTTTTTT.

As DNA, the CDR3 is TGTGCCAGCAGCCCAGGGGTAATCAATCAGCCCCAGCATTTT. It is translated as CASSPGVINQPQHF. The V call is TRBV9, the J call TRBJ1-5; D perhaps matches TRBD1 (6 bases). The germline V gene has CDR1 SGDLS and CDR2 YYNGEE. The CDR3 runs 14 residues. V lost 4 bases and J lost 3, with 11 bases in between.

This chain connects TRBV6-1 to TRBJ2-7; weak D call: TRBD2 (6 bases). The CDR3 has 15 residues. V was pared by 3 bases and J by 2 bases, with 14 bases between. From germline, CDR1 is MNHNS and CDR2 SASEGT. CDR3 residues: CASSEASANPYEQYF. For the CDR3, the DNA is TGTGCCAGCAGTGAGGCTAGCGCCAATCCCTACGAGCAGTACTTC.

The rearrangement joins TRBV5-4 to TRBJ2-1, with TRBD2 matching 14 bases. The J segment lost 2 bases and the V segment lost 4 bases, leaving 8 bases of the junction unmatched. This CDR3 is 18 amino acids long. Germline V gives CDR1 SGHNT, CDR2 YYREEE (reference sequence). The CDR3 here is CASSPGTSGRGTYNEQFF. CDR3 nucleotides: TGTGCCAGCAGCCCTGGGACTAGCGGGAGAGGGACCTACAATGAGCAGTTCTTC.

The J gene is TRBJ2-5, the V gene TRBV7-9; maybe TRBD1 (6 bases). Judging by the DNA end, TRBJ2-7 fits better; the J call may be wrong. The CDR3 runs 13 residues. In germline, CDR1 is SEHNR, CDR2 FQNEAQ (reference sequence). In nucleotides, the CDR3 is TGTGCCAGCAGCCCGGACAGCGAGTACGAGCAGTACTTC. It specifies CASSPDSEYEQYF.

The sample holds a few counts of this clone. The rearrangement uses TRBV5-1 and TRBJ1-1; possible D gene TRBD1, 5 bases. Between the trimmed V and J ends, which lost 4 bases and 1 base, there was a span of 11 bases. The CDR3 sequence is 14 residues long. Germline V gene lookup returns CDR1 SGHRS and CDR2 YFSETQ. The DNA of the CDR3 is TGCGCCAGCAGCGACGGGAGGGGGAACACTGAAGCTTTCTTT. Amino acids: CASSDGRGNTEAFF.

The chain joins TRBV10-2 to TRBJ2-2, with 13 bases aligning to TRBD2. J gave up 3 bases and V 5 bases, and 6 bases lay outside the gene matches. The CDR3 contains 17 residues. The germline CDR1 and CDR2 sequences are WSHSY and SAAADI. CDR3 in DNA: TGCGCCAGCAGTCCCGGACTAGCGGGGGCTTACACCGGGGAGCTGTTTTTT. Protein product: CASSPGLAGAYTGELFF.

This clone occurred a few times. The chain uses TRBV30 and TRBJ1-5; a weak D match, TRBD1 (6 bases). The CDR3 has 15 amino acids. The V and J ends lost 0 bases and 2 bases respectively, with 11 bases between them. The germline V gene encodes CDR1 GTSNPN and CDR2 SVGIG (reference sequence). CDR3 nucleotides: TGTGCCTGGAGTGTCCGGGGGGCGGGCAATCAGCCCCAGCATTTT. Translation gives CAWSVRGAGNQPQHF.

CDR3 sequence: CASSGGPAGDTQYF. The CDR3 nucleotides read TGTGCCAGCAGTGGTGGGCCAGCGGGGGATACGCAGTATTTT. The rearrangement joins TRBV5-4 to TRBJ2-3, with 7 positions matching TRBD2. The CDR3 length is 14 residues. V was pared by 5 bases and J by 6 bases, with 9 bases of the junction left unmatched. Germline-derived CDR1 and CDR2 are SGHNT and YYREEE (reference sequence).

This clone showed up just a few times. CDR3 sequence (DNA): TGTGCCAGCAGCTTGGGGGCGGGAGGGCCGGGTGAGCAGTTCTTC. As protein: CASSLGAGGPGEQFF. The V and J genes are TRBV6-5 and TRBJ2-1; the match to TRBD2 covers 9 bases. The CDR3 spans 15 residues. Per the germline V gene, CDR1 is MNHEY and CDR2 is SVGAGI. Germline trimming cut 6 bases from V and 9 bases from J; bases unmatched to any gene: 12.

The chain recombines TRBV10-3 with TRBJ2-1; 9 nucleotides match TRBD2. This CDR3 has 15 amino acids. Losses at the gene ends were 10 bases for V and 4 bases for J; bases not matched to a gene: 11. Germline CDR1 and CDR2: ENHRY and SYGVKD. CDR3 loop: CATWREGYGYNEQFF. CDR3 bases: TGTGCCACCTGGCGGGAGGGCTACGGATACAATGAGCAGTTCTTC.

This clone was counted once. The V and J genes are TRBV7-2 and TRBJ2-5; 7 bases align to TRBD1. The CDR3 covers 15 residues. Germline CDR1 is SGHTA and CDR2 is FQGNSA. Losses at the gene ends were 0 bases for V and 4 bases for J; bases not matched to a gene: 5. The CDR3 DNA is TGTGCCAGCAGCTTAGCCCCCAACAGGGGAGAGACCCAGTACTTC. Its protein product is CASSLAPNRGETQYF.

Only a few counts were recorded for this clone. This chain links TRBV5-1 with TRBJ1-1; TRBD1 matches at 7 bases. The germline gives CDR1 SGHRS, CDR2 YFSETQ. Unmatched junction bases numbered 6, after V lost 0 bases and J lost 10 bases. There are 13 residues in the CDR3. CDR3 in DNA: TGCGCCAGCAGCTTGGGGGGGACAGCGGGAGCTTTCTTT. Translation: CASSLGGTAGAFF.